These 27 T cell receptor beta chains share one sample of origin, sequenced in a study of cytomegalovirus exposure and HLA in healthy donors. Use of 60 Vbeta and 13 Jbeta primers characterized the PCR. The method was immunoSEQ multiplex PCR; TCRdb's version includes in-frame clones alone and lacks a portion of them. The sample includes around 110,000 clones, almost 70% of them seen just once. The sample was PBMCs. The receptors were gathered from a man aged 25-40 years in good health and CMV-seropositive.

The V call is TRBV11-3, the J call TRBJ2-2, with TRBD2 as a possible D gene (6 bases). Germline V gene sequence: CDR1 SGHNT, CDR2 YENEEA. V lost 5 bases, J lost 4 bases, and 20 bases lay in between. This CDR3 contains 17 residues. The CDR3 loop reads CASSPRGSPRGTGELFF. As DNA, the CDR3 is TGTGCCAGCAGCCCTCGGGGCAGCCCGCGGGGCACCGGGGAGCTGTTTTTT.

The genes are TRBV11-2 and TRBJ2-4; possibly TRBD1 for D (6 bases). V was clipped by 8 bases and J by 9 bases, with 14 bases between them. The length of the CDR3 is 12 residues. Germline loops: CDR1 SGHAT, CDR2 FQNNGV. This chain's CDR3 is CASGGPSSIQYF. As DNA, the CDR3 is TGTGCCAGCGGGGGCCCTTCGAGCATTCAGTACTTC.

The chain has TRBV10-2 and TRBJ1-4; D is possibly TRBD1 (6 bases). The ends were cut back, 2 bases at V and 7 bases at J, with 17 bases in the middle. CDR3 size: 16 residues. Germline CDR1 WSHSY, CDR2 SAAADI. The CDR3 DNA is TGCGCCAGCAGTGAGACCCAGGGGAAACGGGGTGAAAAACTGTTTTTT. Its protein product is CASSETQGKRGEKLFF.

The chain recombines TRBV28 with TRBJ2-3; 7 bases match TRBD2. V dropped 6 bases and J dropped 6; count of bases not matched to a gene: 9. Per the germline V gene, CDR1 is MDHEN and CDR2 is SYDVKM. This CDR3 has 14 amino acids. CDR3 in amino acids: CASRGRGRPDTQYF. The CDR3 DNA is TGTGCCAGCAGGGGGAGGGGTCGCCCGGATACGCAGTATTTT.

The chain carries TRBV2 and TRBJ1-2, with 10 bases matching TRBD1. Germline V lookup: CDR1 SNHLY, CDR2 FYNNEI. This CDR3 spans 16 amino acids. Germline trimming cut 7 bases from V and 1 base from J; bases unmatched to any gene: 9. As DNA, the CDR3 is TGTGCCAGCAATTCCGGGACAGGGGACCTTAACTATGGCTACACCTTC. This gives the protein CASNSGTGDLNYGYTF.

CDR3 in DNA: TGCGCCAGCAGCTTGGCCGGGACTAGGGTCGGCAATGAGCAGTTCTTC. Translated: CASSLAGTRVGNEQFF. V usage is TRBV5-1 and J usage is TRBJ2-1; 8 nucleotides line up with TRBD2. Germline-derived CDR1 and CDR2 are SGHRS and YFSETQ. This CDR3 is built from 16 residues. J was trimmed by 6 bases and V by 0 bases; bases with no gene match: 8.

This chain uses TRBV27 with TRBJ2-5; no reliable D call. Germline CDR1 and CDR2: MNHEY and SMNVEV (reference sequence). The ends were cut back, 1 base at V and 1 base at J, with 7 bases in the middle. This CDR3 contains 14 residues. The CDR3 nucleotides are TGTGCCAGCAGTTTATACTGGGCCCAAGAGACCCAGTACTTC. This gives the protein CASSLYWAQETQYF.

The V call is TRBV28, the J call TRBJ1-2, with D uncertain. CDR1 is MDHEN, CDR2 SYDVKM, per germline. The length of the CDR3 is 14 residues. Between the trimmed V and J ends, which lost 3 bases and 4 bases, there was a span of 12 bases. DNA of the CDR3: TGTGCCAGCAGTTTCTCTCGGCAGGCCTATGGCTACACCTTC. Its protein product is CASSFSRQAYGYTF.

The chain couples TRBV28 to TRBJ2-1; TRBD1 agrees at 9 bases. The CDR3 is 15 residues long. CDR1 and CDR2 (germline): MDHEN, SYDVKM. The J segment lost 5 bases and the V segment lost 3 bases, leaving 5 bases of the junction unmatched. As DNA, the CDR3 is TGTGCCAGCAGTTTGGGGACAGGGATTAACAATGAGCAGTTCTTC. It codes for CASSLGTGINNEQFF.

The J gene is TRBJ2-3, the V gene TRBV19; no clear D gene. The germline gives CDR1 LNHDA, CDR2 SQIVND (reference sequence). V lost 7 bases and J 2 bases, leaving 4 bases between the germline ends. The CDR3 covers 11 residues. In DNA form, the CDR3 reads TGTGCCAGTACATCCACAGATACGCAGTATTTT. It is translated as CASTSTDTQYF.

The chain carries TRBV7-3 and TRBJ1-2; TRBD1 aligns across 8 bases. V lost 5 bases and J lost 8; bases outside the gene matches: 10. Germline V gene sequence: CDR1 SGHTA, CDR2 FQGTGA. The CDR3 covers 14 residues. CDR3 sequence reads: CASSPGSTGVGYTF. CDR3 in DNA: TGTGCCAGCAGCCCGGGCTCGACAGGGGTAGGCTACACCTTC. Looking up the rest from reference TRBV7-3 and TRBJ1-2 gives the full variable domain: GAGVSQTPSNKVTEKGKYVELRCDPISGHTALYWYRQSLGQGPEFLIYFQGTGAADDSGLPNDRFFAVRPEGSVSTLKIQRTERGDSAVYLCASSPGSTGVGYTFGSGTRLTVV.

The chain employs TRBV10-3 and TRBJ2-3, with D perhaps TRBD2 (7 bases). The CDR3 is 14 amino acids. Germline CDR1 and CDR2: ENHRY and SYGVKD. Trimming removed 6 bases at V and 0 bases at J, with 10 bases between. The CDR3 region is CAIRGGVSTDTQYF. The CDR3 bases are TGTGCCATCAGAGGGGGGGTCAGCACAGATACGCAGTATTTT.

The rearrangement links TRBV7-2 to TRBJ1-2, with D perhaps matching TRBD1 (5 bases). Trimming shortened V by 3 bases and J by 4 bases, and 12 bases separated the two germline ends. The germline V gene encodes CDR1 SGHTA and CDR2 FQGNSA. The CDR3 has 14 amino acids. CDR3 region: CASSFRTRSYGYTF. In DNA form, the CDR3 reads TGTGCCAGCAGCTTCAGGACAAGGAGCTATGGCTACACCTTC.

The rearrangement links TRBV29-1 to TRBJ1-2; unclear D gene. CDR1 and CDR2 from the germline V gene are SQVTM and ANQGSEA. Trimming left V 7 bases short and J 4 bases short, with 13 bases between. The CDR3 sequence is 12 residues long. This CDR3 is CSALESGYGYTF. Written as DNA, the CDR3 is TGCAGCGCCCTCGAGTCCGGCTATGGCTACACCTTC.

V gene TRBV30 combines with J gene TRBJ2-3, with 10 nucleotides matching TRBD2. Germline-derived CDR1 and CDR2 are GTSNPN and SVGIG (reference sequence). CDR3 length: 16 residues. V lost 1 base and J lost 4; bases outside the gene matches: 8. This CDR3 is CAWSGGSGRLADTQYF. In DNA, the CDR3 is TGTGCCTGGAGTGGTGGTAGCGGGAGGCTCGCAGATACGCAGTATTTT.

The chain has TRBV7-2 and TRBJ1-1; D gene ambiguous. Trimming left V 5 bases short and J 1 base short, with 8 bases between. The CDR3 has 13 amino acids. The germline gives CDR1 SGHTA, CDR2 FQGNSA. DNA of the CDR3: TGTGCCAGCAGCCCCTATCCGAACACTGAAGCTTTCTTT. Protein product: CASSPYPNTEAFF.

The V and J genes are TRBV6-1 and TRBJ2-7; D may be TRBD1 (5 bases). CDR1 and CDR2 from the germline V gene are MNHNS and SASEGT. The CDR3 spans 13 residues. With 4 bases removed from V and 4 bases from J, the gap between germline ends came to 11 bases. The CDR3 region has the DNA TGTGCCAGCAGTGTAGAGACAGCATACGAGCAGTACGTC. This gives the protein CASSVETAYEQYV.

The V and J genes are TRBV6-1 and TRBJ1-1; 9 positions match TRBD1. The CDR3 extends over 14 amino acids. The trim removed 2 bases at V and 5 bases at J, leaving 3 bases unmatched. Germline values: CDR1 MNHNS, CDR2 SASEGT. The CDR3 protein is CASSEIDRGTEAFF. The CDR3 DNA sequence: TGTGCCAGCAGTGAAATCGACAGGGGGACTGAAGCTTTCTTT.

V gene TRBV27 combines with J gene TRBJ2-2; D unclear. Germline V gives CDR1 MNHEY, CDR2 SMNVEV (reference sequence). The CDR3 spans 14 residues. Trimming shortened V by 4 bases and J by 3 bases, and 9 bases separated the two germline ends. The CDR3 protein is CASSSTHHTGELFF. In DNA form, the CDR3 reads TGTGCCAGCAGTTCGACTCACCACACCGGGGAGCTGTTTTTT.

This clone was recorded a few times. This rearrangement joins TRBV11-2 to TRBJ2-3; TRBD2 aligns across 7 bases. The CDR3 extends over 16 amino acids. Trimming removed 5 bases from V and 0 bases from J; junction bases left unmatched: 8. Per germline, CDR1 SGHAT and CDR2 FQNNGV. The CDR3 coding sequence is TGTGCCAGCAGCCCCCGGGGGAGGGGAAGCACAGATACGCAGTATTTT. It specifies CASSPRGRGSTDTQYF.

Turning to this clone: It is unclear where the CDR3 begins or ends on the DNA, so no DNA is shown, and the CDR3 is as TCRdb lists it. V gene TRBV21-1 combines with J gene TRBJ1-6; the table names TRBD1, a call not compared with the DNA. TRBV21-1 is deemed a pseudogene. From its first to its last residue, the CDR3 has 19 amino acids. CDR3 loop: CASSKVRVGTGIKESPLHF.

The chain uses TRBV9 and TRBJ1-1; D is uncertain. The CDR3 has 14 amino acids. Deletions cut 3 bases from V and 0 bases from J, with 9 bases between. CDR1 and CDR2 (germline): SGDLS, YYNGEE. CDR3 residues: CASSARELNTEAFF. Written as DNA, the CDR3 is TGTGCCAGCAGCGCCCGGGAGCTGAACACTGAAGCTTTCTTT. Looking up the rest from reference TRBV9 and TRBJ1-1 gives the full variable domain: DSGVTQTPKHLITATGQRVTLRCSPRSGDLSVYWYQQSLDQGLQFLIQYYNGEERAKGNILERFSAQQFPDLHSELNLSSLELGDSALYFCASSARELNTEAFFGQGTRLTVV.

The CDR3 DNA reads TGTGCCAGCAAAAGAGGAGCCAACACCGGGGAGCTGTTTTTT. Translating it yields CASKRGANTGELFF. V gene TRBV6-1 combines with J gene TRBJ2-2, with D unresolved. In germline, CDR1 is MNHNS, CDR2 SASEGT. This CDR3 is built from 14 residues. The germline V and J ends were trimmed by 7 bases and 2 bases, with 11 bases remaining between them.

The rearrangement links TRBV7-3 to TRBJ2-3, with 12 bases identical to TRBD2. The V gene end was trimmed by 5 bases and the J gene end by 1 base; junction bases not matched to a gene: 4. Germline values: CDR1 SGHTA, CDR2 FQGTGA. The CDR3 is 16 residues long. CDR3 loop: CASSPSGRAGTDTQYF. The CDR3, as DNA: TGTGCCAGCAGCCCTAGCGGGAGGGCTGGCACAGATACGCAGTATTTT.

V and J are TRBV10-3 and TRBJ1-1, with a tentative D call TRBD1 (5 bases). The CDR3 consists of 13 residues. Germline loops: CDR1 ENHRY, CDR2 SYGVKD. V lost 6 bases and J lost 0, with 8 bases in between. This CDR3 reads CAISQGMNTEAFF. The CDR3 coding sequence is TGTGCCATCAGCCAGGGAATGAACACTGAAGCTTTCTTT.

The chain joins TRBV18 to TRBJ1-1; 8 nucleotides match TRBD1. The germline V gene encodes CDR1 KGHSH and CDR2 LQKENI. V lost 8 bases to trimming and J lost 3 bases; unmatched junction nucleotides: 8. The CDR3 consists of 14 residues. CDR3 coding DNA: TGTGCCAGCGCCCCGACAGGGGACGACACTGAAGCTTTCTTT. It encodes CASAPTGDDTEAFF. Supplemented by reference TRBV18 and TRBJ1-1, the full variable domain reads NAGVMQNPRHLVRRRGQEARLRCSPMKGHSHVYWYRQLPEEGLKFMVYLQKENIIDESGMPKERFSAEFPKEGPSILRIQQVVRGDSAAYFCASAPTGDDTEAFFGQGTRLTVV.

The rearrangement links TRBV5-4 to TRBJ1-1; a weak D match, TRBD1 (5 bases). This CDR3 has 15 residues. From germline, CDR1 is SGHNT and CDR2 YYREEE (reference sequence). Trimming cost V 5 bases and J 3 bases, with 17 bases left between them. The CDR3 spells CASSDDQSRDTEAFF. DNA of the CDR3: TGTGCCAGCAGTGACGACCAATCCAGGGACACTGAAGCTTTCTTT.